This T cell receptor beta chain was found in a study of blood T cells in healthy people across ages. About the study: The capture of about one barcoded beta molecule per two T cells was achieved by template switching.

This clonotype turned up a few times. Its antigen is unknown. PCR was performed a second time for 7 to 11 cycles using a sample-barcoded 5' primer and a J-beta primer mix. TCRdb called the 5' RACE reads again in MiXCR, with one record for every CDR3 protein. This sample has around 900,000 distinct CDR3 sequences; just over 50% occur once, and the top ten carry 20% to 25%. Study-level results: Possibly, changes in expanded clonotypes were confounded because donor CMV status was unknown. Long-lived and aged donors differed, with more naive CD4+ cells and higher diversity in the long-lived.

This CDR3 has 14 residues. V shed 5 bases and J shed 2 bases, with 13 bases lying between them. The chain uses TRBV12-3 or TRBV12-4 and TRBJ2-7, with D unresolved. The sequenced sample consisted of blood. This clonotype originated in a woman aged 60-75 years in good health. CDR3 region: CASSPTSVPYEQYF. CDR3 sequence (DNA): TGTGCCAGCAGTCCGACATCTGTCCCCTACGAGCAGTACTTC.